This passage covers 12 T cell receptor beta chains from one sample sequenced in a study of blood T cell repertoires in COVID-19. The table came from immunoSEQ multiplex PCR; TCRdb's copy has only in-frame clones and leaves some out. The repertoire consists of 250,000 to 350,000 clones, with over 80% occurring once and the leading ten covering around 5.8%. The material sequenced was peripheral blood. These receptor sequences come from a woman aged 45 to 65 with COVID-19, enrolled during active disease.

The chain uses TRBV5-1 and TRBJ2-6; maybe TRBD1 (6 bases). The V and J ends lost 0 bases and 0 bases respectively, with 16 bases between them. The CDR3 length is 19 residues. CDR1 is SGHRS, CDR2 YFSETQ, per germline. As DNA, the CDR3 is TGCGCCAGCAGCTTGGTAGGTCCAGGGGAATCCTCTGGGGCCAACGTCCTGACTTTC. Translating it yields CASSLVGPGESSGANVLTF.

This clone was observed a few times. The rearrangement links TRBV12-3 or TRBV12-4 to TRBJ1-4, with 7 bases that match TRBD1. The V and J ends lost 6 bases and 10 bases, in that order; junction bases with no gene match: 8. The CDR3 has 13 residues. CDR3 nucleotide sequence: TGTGCCAGCAGGCAAAGGGACAGCGGAAAACTGTTTTTT. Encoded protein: CASRQRDSGKLFF.

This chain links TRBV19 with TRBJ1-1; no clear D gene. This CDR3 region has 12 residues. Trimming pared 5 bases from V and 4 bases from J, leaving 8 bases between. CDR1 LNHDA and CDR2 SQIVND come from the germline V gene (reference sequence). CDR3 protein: CASSYSVTEAFF. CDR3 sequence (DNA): TGTGCCAGTAGTTATAGCGTCACTGAAGCTTTCTTT.

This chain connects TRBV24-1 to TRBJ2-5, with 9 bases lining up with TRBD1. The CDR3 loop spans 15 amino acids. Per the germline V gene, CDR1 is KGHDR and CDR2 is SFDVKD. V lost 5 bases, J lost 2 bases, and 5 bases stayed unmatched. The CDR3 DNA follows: TGTGCCACCAGTGCGGGACAGGGTTATCAAGAGACCCAGTACTTC. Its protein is CATSAGQGYQETQYF.

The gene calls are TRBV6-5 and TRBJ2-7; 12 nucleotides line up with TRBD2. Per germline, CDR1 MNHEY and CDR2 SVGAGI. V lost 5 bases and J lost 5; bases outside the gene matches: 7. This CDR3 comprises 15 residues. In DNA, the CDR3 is TGTGCCAGCAGTCCGACTAGCGGGAGTTTTCACGAGCAGTACTTC. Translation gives CASSPTSGSFHEQYF.

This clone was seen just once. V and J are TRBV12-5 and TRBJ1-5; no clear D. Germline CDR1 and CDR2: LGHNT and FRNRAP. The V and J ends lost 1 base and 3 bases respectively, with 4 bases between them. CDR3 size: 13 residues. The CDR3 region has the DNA TGTGCTAGTGGTTTGGCTTACAATCAGCCCCAGCATTTT. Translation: CASGLAYNQPQHF.

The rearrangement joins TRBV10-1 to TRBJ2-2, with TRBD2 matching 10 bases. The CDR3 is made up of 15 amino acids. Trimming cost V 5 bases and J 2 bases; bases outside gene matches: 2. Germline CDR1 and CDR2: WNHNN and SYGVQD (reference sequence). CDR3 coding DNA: TGCGCCAGCAGTCTAGCGGGAGATAACACCGGGGAGCTGTTTTTT. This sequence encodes CASSLAGDNTGELFF.

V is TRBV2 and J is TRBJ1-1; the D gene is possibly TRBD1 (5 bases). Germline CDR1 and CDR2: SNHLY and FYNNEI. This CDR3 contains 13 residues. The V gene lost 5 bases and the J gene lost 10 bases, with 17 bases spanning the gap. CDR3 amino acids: CASSRRDQLAAFF. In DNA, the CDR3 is TGTGCCAGCAGTAGGCGGGACCAGCTTGCAGCTTTCTTT.

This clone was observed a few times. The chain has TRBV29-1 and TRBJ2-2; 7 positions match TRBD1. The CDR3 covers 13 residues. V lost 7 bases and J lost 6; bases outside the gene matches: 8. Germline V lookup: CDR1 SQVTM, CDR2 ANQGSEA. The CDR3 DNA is TGCAGCGGGATAGGGGGCCACCCCGGGGAGCTGTTTTTT. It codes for CSGIGGHPGELFF.

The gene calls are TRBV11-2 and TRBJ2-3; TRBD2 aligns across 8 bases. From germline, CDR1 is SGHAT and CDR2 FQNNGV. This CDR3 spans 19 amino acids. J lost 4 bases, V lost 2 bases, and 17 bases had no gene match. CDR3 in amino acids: CASSLRSTRGGSGADTQYF. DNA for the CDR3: TGTGCCAGCAGCTTACGCTCTACCCGGGGGGGTAGCGGAGCAGATACGCAGTATTTT.

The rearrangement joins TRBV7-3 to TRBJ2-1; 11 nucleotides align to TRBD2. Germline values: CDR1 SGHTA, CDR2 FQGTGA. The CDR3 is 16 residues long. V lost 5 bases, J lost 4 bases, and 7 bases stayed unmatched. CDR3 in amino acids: CASSSTSGSGYNEQFF. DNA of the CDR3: TGTGCCAGCAGCAGTACTAGCGGGAGCGGTTACAATGAGCAGTTCTTC.

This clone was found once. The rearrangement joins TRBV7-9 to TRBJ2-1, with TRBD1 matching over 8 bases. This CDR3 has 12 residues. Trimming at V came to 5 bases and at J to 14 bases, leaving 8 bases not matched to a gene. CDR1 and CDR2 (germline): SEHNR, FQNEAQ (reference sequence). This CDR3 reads CASSKRTGREFF. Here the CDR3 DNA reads TGTGCCAGCAGCAAACGGACAGGGAGAGAGTTCTTC.